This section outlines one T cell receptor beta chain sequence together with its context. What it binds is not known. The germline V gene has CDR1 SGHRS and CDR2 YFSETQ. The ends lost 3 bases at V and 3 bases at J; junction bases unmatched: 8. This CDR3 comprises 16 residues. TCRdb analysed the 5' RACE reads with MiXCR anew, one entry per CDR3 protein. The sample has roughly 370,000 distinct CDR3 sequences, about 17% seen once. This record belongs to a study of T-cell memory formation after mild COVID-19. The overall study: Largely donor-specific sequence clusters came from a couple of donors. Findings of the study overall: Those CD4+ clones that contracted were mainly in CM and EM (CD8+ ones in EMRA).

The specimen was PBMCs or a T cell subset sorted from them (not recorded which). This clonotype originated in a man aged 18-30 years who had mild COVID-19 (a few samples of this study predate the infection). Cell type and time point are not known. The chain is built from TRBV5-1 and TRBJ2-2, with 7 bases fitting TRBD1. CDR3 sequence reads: CASSSRPGGDTGELFF. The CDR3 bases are TGCGCCAGCAGCTCAAGGCCAGGGGGAGACACCGGGGAGCTGTTTTTT.